The 32 T cell receptor beta chains in this list originate from one sample, sequenced in a study of cytomegalovirus exposure and HLA in healthy donors. Produced via immunoSEQ multiplex PCR; TCRdb's table is partial and in-frame only. The sample contains 150,000 to 200,000 clones, roughly 82% of which appear only once. Material for sequencing was PBMCs. The source of these receptors is a man aged 18 to 30 in good health and CMV-seropositive.

J is TRBJ1-1 and V is TRBV6-5, with 7 bases lining up with TRBD1. The CDR3 is 14 amino acids. In germline, CDR1 is MNHEY, CDR2 SVGAGI. Unmatched junction bases numbered 5, after V lost 2 bases and J lost 5 bases. CDR3 amino acids: CASSYVRGRTEAFF. The DNA for the CDR3 is TGTGCCAGCAGTTACGTTAGGGGGCGAACTGAAGCTTTCTTT.

This chain connects TRBV5-1 to TRBJ2-2; D remains unclear. Trimming left V 0 bases short and J 10 bases short, with 10 bases between. From germline, CDR1 is SGHRS and CDR2 YFSETQ. This CDR3 contains 13 residues. This chain's CDR3 is CASSLVPSEELFF. The CDR3 nucleotides read TGCGCCAGCAGCTTGGTGCCTAGTGAGGAGCTGTTTTTT.

J is TRBJ2-3 and V is TRBV5-6; D perhaps matches TRBD2 (5 bases). V shed 4 bases and J shed 1 base, with 22 bases lying between them. CDR1 SGHDT and CDR2 YYEEEE come from the germline V gene. The CDR3 has 18 amino acids. The CDR3 sequence: CASSQVLSRERGTDTQYF. The DNA of the CDR3 is TGTGCCAGCAGCCAGGTTCTAAGCCGGGAAAGGGGCACAGATACGCAGTATTTT.

The rearrangement links TRBV28 to TRBJ2-3, with 8 bases lining up with TRBD2. The CDR3 length is 16 residues. Trimming took 5 bases from V and 6 from J; bases not matched to a gene: 13. Germline lookup yields CDR1 MDHEN and CDR2 SYDVKM. CDR3 region: CASSVVRGATWDTQYF. The CDR3 nucleotides read TGTGCCAGCAGTGTTGTGCGGGGGGCAACATGGGATACGCAGTATTTT.

Here the CDR3 DNA reads TGTGCCAGCAGCGTAGTTGGTCCTAGCGGGAGGGGCACAGATACGCAGTATTTT. As protein: CASSVVGPSGRGTDTQYF. This chain connects TRBV9 to TRBJ2-3, with 12 bases that match TRBD2. This CDR3 comprises 18 residues. The junction had 6 bases not matched to a gene; V was cut back by 0 bases and J by 1 base. From germline, CDR1 is SGDLS and CDR2 YYNGEE.

The chain combines TRBV6-5 with TRBJ2-7; D is possibly TRBD1 (5 bases). Germline loops: CDR1 MNHEY, CDR2 SVGAGI. This CDR3 comprises 12 residues. With 5 bases removed from V and 5 bases from J, the gap between germline ends came to 10 bases. The CDR3 spells CASSQRGNEQYF. The CDR3 region has the DNA TGTGCCAGCAGTCAAAGGGGAAACGAGCAGTACTTC.

V usage is TRBV5-1 and J usage is TRBJ2-1; TRBD2 aligns across 11 bases. With 0 bases clipped from V and 7 bases from J, the junction kept 9 bases outside the gene matches. CDR1 is SGHRS, CDR2 YFSETQ, per germline. The CDR3 covers 17 residues. CDR3 DNA: TGCGCCAGCAGCTTGGCCCTAGCGGGAGGTGTTCGTAATGAGCAGTTCTTC. This encodes CASSLALAGGVRNEQFF.

In DNA, the CDR3 is TGCAGCGTGATAGCGGGAGGCACAGATACGCAGTATTTT. Translated, it gives CSVIAGGTDTQYF. The chain employs TRBV29-1 and TRBJ2-3; 9 bases are shared with TRBD2. The CDR3 length is 13 residues. J gave up 1 base and V 6 bases, and 2 bases lay outside the gene matches. The germline V gene has CDR1 SQVTM and CDR2 ANQGSEA.

This clone was recorded once. V is TRBV4-3 and J is TRBJ2-3, with 8 bases identical to TRBD2. CDR1 LGHNA and CDR2 YSLEER come from the germline V gene. There are 16 residues in the CDR3. Germline trimming cut 0 bases from V and 6 bases from J; bases unmatched to any gene: 8. DNA of the CDR3: TGCGCCAGCAGCCAAGACTCGGGAGGGCGGCTGGATACGCAGTATTTT. Its translation is CASSQDSGGRLDTQYF.

The chain recombines TRBV11-2 with TRBJ1-4; weak D call: TRBD1 (5 bases). This CDR3 has 15 amino acids. V was clipped by 5 bases and J by 5 bases, with 15 bases between them. Germline V gives CDR1 SGHAT, CDR2 FQNNGV. The chain's CDR3 is CASSPRAGPNEKLFF. The CDR3 DNA reads TGTGCCAGCAGCCCCCGGGCAGGGCCGAATGAAAAACTGTTTTTT.

The gene calls are TRBV28 and TRBJ2-4, with a weak D call TRBD1 (6 bases). Per the germline V gene, CDR1 is MDHEN and CDR2 is SYDVKM. The V end was cut by 6 bases, the J end by 2 bases, with 20 bases between. This CDR3 spans 17 amino acids. The DNA for the CDR3 is TGTGCCAGCAGCCCAACCGCATACAGGGATTCCAAAAACATTCAGTACTTC. Amino acids: CASSPTAYRDSKNIQYF.

This chain uses TRBV28 with TRBJ2-3, with TRBD2 identical over 14 bases. The germline V gene encodes CDR1 MDHEN and CDR2 SYDVKM. V lost 4 bases and J lost 4; bases outside the gene matches: 13. The CDR3 extends over 19 amino acids. The CDR3 DNA sequence: TGTGCCAGCAGTTGGTTAGCCGGACTAGCGGGAGGTGGCGCAGATACGCAGTATTTT. Encoded protein: CASSWLAGLAGGGADTQYF.

J is TRBJ2-1 and V is TRBV25-1, with TRBD2 matching 7 bases. Germline assignment: CDR1 MGHDK and CDR2 SYGVNS. This CDR3 region has 16 residues. After removal of 1 base from V and 2 bases from J, the junction contained 5 bases not matched to a gene. Here the CDR3 reads CASSEWEGSPYNEQFF. DNA for the CDR3: TGTGCCAGCAGTGAATGGGAGGGAAGTCCCTACAATGAGCAGTTCTTC.

The rearrangement uses TRBV7-9 and TRBJ2-1; 9 positions match TRBD1. CDR1 is SEHNR and CDR2 is FQNEAQ in the germline V gene (reference sequence). V lost 5 bases and J lost 7; bases outside the gene matches: 9. This CDR3 is 15 amino acids long. The CDR3 protein is CASSTGTGKVNEQFF. The CDR3 region has the DNA TGTGCCAGCAGCACCGGGACAGGGAAGGTGAATGAGCAGTTCTTC.

The chain is built from TRBV5-4 and TRBJ1-4, with 11 bases lining up with TRBD1. Looked up from germline, CDR1 is SGHNT and CDR2 is YYREEE (reference sequence). This CDR3 has 17 residues. V shed 7 bases and J 2 bases; nucleotides not matched to a gene: 10. DNA of the CDR3: TGTGCCAGCGGCAGAGGACAGGGGGCAGCGACTAATGAAAAACTGTTTTTT. Residues: CASGRGQGAATNEKLFF.

The chain is built from TRBV2 and TRBJ2-7; D is possibly TRBD1 (6 bases). Trimming removed 7 bases at V and 2 bases at J, with 9 bases between. This CDR3 comprises 12 residues. Germline V gives CDR1 SNHLY, CDR2 FYNNEI. CDR3 protein: CASKGDTYEQYF. Written as DNA, the CDR3 is TGTGCCAGCAAAGGGGACACCTACGAGCAGTACTTC.

The CDR3 sequence: CASSLVFRTGESYGYTF. The CDR3 nucleotides read TGTGCCAGCAGCTTGGTATTTAGGACGGGGGAATCTTATGGCTACACCTTC. The V and J genes are TRBV5-5 and TRBJ1-2, with D possibly TRBD1 on 5 matching bases. Between the trimmed V and J ends, which lost 0 bases and 5 bases, there was a span of 20 bases. Germline values: CDR1 SGHKS, CDR2 YYEKEE (reference sequence). This CDR3 is 17 amino acids long.

The V call is TRBV10-3, the J call TRBJ2-5; TRBD2 agrees at 8 bases. V was pared by 4 bases and J by 4 bases, with 5 bases of the junction left unmatched. Germline lookup yields CDR1 ENHRY and CDR2 SYGVKD. This CDR3 comprises 14 residues. The CDR3 sequence: CAISGAGVLETQYF. Written as DNA, the CDR3 is TGTGCCATCAGTGGAGCGGGAGTTTTAGAGACCCAGTACTTC.

This rearrangement joins TRBV4-2 to TRBJ2-2; 10 bases agree with TRBD2. V dropped 3 bases and J dropped 4; count of bases not matched to a gene: 14. The CDR3 has 19 amino acids. Germline CDR1 reads LGHNA; CDR2 reads YNFKEQ. CDR3 bases: TGTGCCAGCAGCCATGGGCGGCTAGCGGGAGTATCGGCCACCGGGGAGCTGTTTTTT. Translating it yields CASSHGRLAGVSATGELFF.

The V call is TRBV30, the J call TRBJ1-2; no clear D. Germline CDR1 is GTSNPN and CDR2 is SVGIG (reference sequence). This CDR3 has 11 residues. V lost 0 bases, J lost 7 bases, and 6 bases lay in between. The CDR3 spells CAWSVYGGYTF. CDR3 bases: TGTGCCTGGAGTGTCTATGGTGGCTACACCTTC.

The chain couples TRBV5-4 to TRBJ1-5, with TRBD1 as a possible D gene (5 bases). CDR3 length: 14 residues. Germline-derived CDR1 and CDR2 are SGHNT and YYREEE (reference sequence). V lost 4 bases to trimming and J lost 8 bases, with 16 bases between them. CDR3 sequence: CASSQGGGSEPQHF. CDR3 nucleotides: TGTGCCAGCAGCCAAGGTGGGGGGTCGGAGCCCCAGCATTTT.

The V gene is TRBV6-1, the J gene TRBJ2-7, with D tentatively TRBD2 (5 bases). CDR3 size: 12 residues. V dropped 5 bases and J dropped 6 bases, with 11 bases sitting between them. Germline CDR1 is MNHNS and CDR2 is SASEGT. CDR3 DNA: TGTGCCAGCAGTACTAGGTTTGGCGAGCAGTACTTC. Residues: CASSTRFGEQYF.

The V call is TRBV11-3, the J call TRBJ2-3; TRBD2 might be the D (5 bases). Germline V gives CDR1 SGHNT, CDR2 YENEEA. The ends were cut back, 6 bases at V and 1 base at J, with 14 bases in the middle. The CDR3 is 15 amino acids. In nucleotides, the CDR3 is TGTGCCAGCAGTTTGGACCTCGGGGGCACAGATACGCAGTATTTT. As protein: CASSLDLGGTDTQYF.

J is TRBJ2-7 and V is TRBV4-1; possible D gene TRBD1, 6 bases. The CDR3 runs 15 residues. Germline CDR1 and CDR2: MGHRA and YSYEKL. V was trimmed by 1 base and J by 2 bases, leaving 12 bases between them. This CDR3 reads CASSQVQTGAYEQYF. The CDR3 region has the DNA TGCGCCAGCAGCCAAGTACAGACAGGAGCCTACGAGCAGTACTTC.

The J gene is TRBJ1-3, the V gene TRBV28; 8 positions match TRBD1. Germline trimming cut 6 bases from V and 3 bases from J; bases unmatched to any gene: 7. Germline V gene data show CDR1 as MDHEN and CDR2 as SYDVKM. The CDR3 is 15 amino acids. CDR3 nucleotides: TGTGCCAGCAGGTCTCAGGGGGCGCGTGGAAACACCATATATTTT. Amino acid sequence: CASRSQGARGNTIYF.

Only one count was recorded for this clone. V gene TRBV6-1 combines with J gene TRBJ1-2, with D perhaps matching TRBD1 (5 bases). This CDR3 is 14 amino acids long. Trimming left V 0 bases short and J 3 bases short, with 8 bases between. Per the germline V gene, CDR1 is MNHNS and CDR2 is SASEGT. The CDR3 sequence: CASSEAQGDYGYTF. The CDR3 DNA follows: TGTGCCAGCAGTGAAGCGCAGGGCGACTATGGCTACACCTTC.

The chain has TRBV4-3 and TRBJ1-1; D is undetermined. The length of the CDR3 is 13 residues. CDR1 is LGHNA and CDR2 is YSLEER in the germline V gene. V was trimmed by 0 bases and J by 5 bases, leaving 7 bases between them. The CDR3 DNA reads TGCGCCAGCAGCCAAGAATATAATACTGAAGCTTTCTTT. It yields the protein CASSQEYNTEAFF.

The rearrangement joins TRBV7-2 to TRBJ1-2; 7 bases map to TRBD1. After removal of 5 bases from V and 6 bases from J, the junction contained 9 bases not matched to a gene. This CDR3 region has 14 residues. Germline V gene data show CDR1 as SGHTA and CDR2 as FQGNSA. The CDR3: CASSRDRARNGYTF. CDR3 coding DNA: TGTGCCAGCAGCCGCGACAGGGCTCGGAATGGCTACACCTTC.

The J gene is TRBJ1-2, the V gene TRBV7-2; 9 bases are a match to TRBD1. Germline values: CDR1 SGHTA, CDR2 FQGNSA. J was trimmed by 4 bases and V by 4 bases; bases with no gene match: 7. This CDR3 is built from 15 residues. CDR3 loop: CASSSGQGMVYGYTF. Here the CDR3 DNA reads TGTGCCAGCAGCTCGGGACAGGGAATGGTCTATGGCTACACCTTC.

Regarding this clone: Relative to the germline gene, one junction end is altered; a read error may explain this. The chain couples TRBV7-2 to TRBJ2-7, with 13 bases fitting TRBD2. Germline CDR1 SGHTA, CDR2 FQGNSA. The CDR3 is 12 residues long. CDR3 bases: TGTGCCAGCAGCTCATCGACTAGCGGGAGGACCTTC. As protein: CASSSSTSGRTF.

A single count supports this clone. This chain uses TRBV28 with TRBJ1-4; D uncertain. The CDR3 is 15 residues long. CDR1 and CDR2 (germline): MDHEN, SYDVKM. V was shortened by 4 bases and J by 2 bases, with 11 bases between the two germline ends. CDR3 protein: CASSWIGETNEKLFF. The CDR3 DNA is TGTGCCAGCAGTTGGATCGGAGAGACTAATGAAAAACTGTTTTTT.

This clone appeared a single time. This sequence joins TRBV27 and TRBJ2-1; D may be TRBD2 (6 bases). The CDR3 has 13 residues. V was clipped by 6 bases and J by 5 bases, with 11 bases between them. CDR1 MNHEY and CDR2 SMNVEV come from the germline V gene (reference sequence). Here the CDR3 reads CASRSWGDNEQFF. In DNA form, the CDR3 reads TGTGCCAGCAGAAGTTGGGGGGACAATGAGCAGTTCTTC.